This T cell receptor (beta chain) was found in a study of T cell responses to AZD1222 COVID-19 vaccine. Germline V gene data show CDR1 as SGHRS and CDR2 as YFSETQ. V gave up 5 bases and J gave up 4 bases, with 12 bases separating them. The CDR3 loop spans 13 amino acids. Sequencing used immunoSEQ multiplex PCR; TCRdb keeps in-frame clones, though not all of them. The table has tens of thousands of clones, 89% seen once; the top ten hold roughly 30%. With respect to this clone: No antigen is known for it.

Study-wide results and caveats: Repertoire sampling was restricted to post-peak T cell response timepoints. Spike-specific TCR breadth and depth both grew after two AZD1222 doses.

The starting material was peripheral blood, obtained 28 days after the second AZD1222 dose. The V call is TRBV5-1, the J call TRBJ1-1; D not certain. The sequence was collected from an adult who received the AZD1222 COVID-19 vaccine. CDR3 region: CASRRESGTEAFF. DNA for the CDR3: TGCGCCAGCAGGCGTGAGTCGGGCACTGAAGCTTTCTTT.